This TCR beta chain is drawn from a study of shared clonotypes between healthy human individuals. About the study: Per donor, CD8 memory used one plate, CD8 naive used two, CD4 memory used three and CD4 naive used three.

V shed 5 bases and J 2 bases; nucleotides not matched to a gene: 7. This CDR3 has 15 residues. Germline CDR1 is MNHEY and CDR2 is SVGAGI. TCRdb's table, derived via immunoSEQ multiplex PCR, lists solely in-frame clones and lacks some. The repertoire holds 1,400,000 or so clones, with around 98.5% as singletons. The sequence was collected from a man under 40 in good health. Sequenced input: naive CD4+ T cells sorted from blood. The subset was: CD45RA+ positively selected. The J gene is TRBJ2-7, the V gene TRBV6-5; 9 bases map to TRBD2. Here the CDR3 DNA reads TGTGCCAGCAGTAAAGGGGTAGCGGGGGCCTACGAGCAGTACTTC. Amino acid sequence: CASSKGVAGAYEQYF.